The 26 T cell receptor beta chains listed next were all sequenced from one sample in a study of blood T cell repertoires in COVID-19. The protocol was immunoSEQ multiplex PCR, while the TCRdb copy is restricted to in-frame clones and leaves out a portion. The sample comprises 140,000 to 150,000 clones, more than 75% of which are singletons, and approximately 1.2% rests with the top ten. The source material was PBMCs or T cells enriched from blood (not recorded which). These receptors were collected from a woman aged 25 to 39 with acute COVID-19.

V is TRBV9 and J is TRBJ2-3; the D gene is possibly TRBD1 (6 bases). This CDR3 spans 16 amino acids. The V gene's germline CDR1 is SGDLS and CDR2 YYNGEE. With 4 bases removed from V and 6 bases from J, the gap between germline ends came to 21 bases. The CDR3 DNA follows: TGTGCCAGCAGCCCCTTCACAGGGAACCCCTCGGATACGCAGTATTTT. Translating gives CASSPFTGNPSDTQYF.

The chain uses TRBV28 and TRBJ2-7, with D possibly being TRBD1 (6 bases). The CDR3 consists of 16 residues. V gave up 3 bases and J gave up 0 bases, with 15 bases separating them. CDR1 and CDR2 (germline): MDHEN, SYDVKM. CDR3 nucleotides: TGTGCCAGCAGTTTCCCGACAGGATGGAGCTCCTACGAGCAGTACTTC. Its protein is CASSFPTGWSSYEQYF. Supplemented by reference TRBV28 and TRBJ2-7, the full variable domain reads DVKVTQSSRYLVKRTGEKVFLECVQDMDHENMFWYRQDPGLGLRLIYFSYDVKMKEKGDIPEGYSVSREKKERFSLILESASTNQTSMYLCASSFPTGWSSYEQYFGPGTRLTVT.

V usage is TRBV6-5 and J usage is TRBJ2-7, with TRBD1 matching 7 bases. The CDR3 totals 14 residues. V lost 6 bases and J lost 8; bases outside the gene matches: 13. Germline CDR1 is MNHEY and CDR2 is SVGAGI. The CDR3 sequence: CASRGGQIPTKQYF. The CDR3, as DNA: TGTGCCAGCAGAGGGGGACAGATACCTACGAAGCAGTACTTC.

The rearrangement links TRBV7-2 to TRBJ2-1, with a weak D call TRBD1 (5 bases). CDR3 length equals 14 residues. Germline CDR1 and CDR2: SGHTA and FQGNSA. The germline V and J ends were trimmed by 1 base and 2 bases, with 6 bases remaining between them. The CDR3 spells CASSLGTPYNEQFF. CDR3 sequence (DNA): TGTGCCAGCAGCTTAGGGACACCCTACAATGAGCAGTTCTTC.

This rearrangement joins TRBV20-1 to TRBJ2-3; D perhaps matches TRBD2 (5 bases). Per the germline V gene, CDR1 is DFQATT and CDR2 is SNEGSKA (reference sequence). V was cut by 3 bases and J by 7 bases, with 11 bases left in between. This CDR3 is built from 12 residues. The CDR3 loop reads CSASTPGYTQYF. The DNA of the CDR3 is TGCAGTGCTAGTACTCCGGGATATACGCAGTATTTT.

This rearrangement joins TRBV6-2 or TRBV6-3 to TRBJ1-5; TRBD1 matches at 9 bases. CDR1 MNHEY and CDR2 SVGEGT come from the germline V gene. V lost 2 bases to trimming and J lost 0 bases; unmatched junction nucleotides: 11. This CDR3 is 19 amino acids long. The CDR3 DNA reads TGTGCCAGCAGTTACCCCCTCACGACAGGGGGATATAGCAATCAGCCCCAGCATTTT. This sequence encodes CASSYPLTTGGYSNQPQHF.

This clone was observed a handful of times. This chain uses TRBV27 with TRBJ2-1; 10 bases agree with TRBD2. The CDR3 covers 15 residues. In germline, CDR1 is MNHEY, CDR2 SMNVEV (reference sequence). The trim removed 4 bases at V and 6 bases at J, leaving 6 bases unmatched. This CDR3 is CASSSPGLAVNEQFF. CDR3 coding DNA: TGTGCCAGCAGTTCCCCCGGACTAGCGGTCAATGAGCAGTTCTTC.

This clone was detected once. This sequence joins TRBV29-1 and TRBJ2-1; no clear D. Per germline, CDR1 SQVTM and CDR2 ANQGSEA. The CDR3 loop spans 11 amino acids. Trimming took off 6 bases at V and 4 bases at J, with 7 bases between the two ends. In DNA form, the CDR3 reads TGCAGCGTCGCACAGTACAATGAGCAGTTCTTC. Translating it yields CSVAQYNEQFF.

V gene TRBV16 combines with J gene TRBJ1-1; D possibly corresponds to TRBD1 (6 bases). From germline, CDR1 is KGHSY and CDR2 FQNENV. Trimming shortened V by 4 bases and J by 1 base, and 7 bases separated the two germline ends. This CDR3 is 13 amino acids long. CDR3 amino acids: CASSPQGNTEAFF. In DNA, the CDR3 is TGTGCCAGCAGCCCACAGGGGAACACTGAAGCTTTCTTT.

This clone was seen a single time. The chain couples TRBV5-5 to TRBJ2-2, with no clear D. Germline V lookup: CDR1 SGHKS, CDR2 YYEKEE (reference sequence). The CDR3 is made up of 13 amino acids. The V end lost 1 base, the J end lost 4 bases, and 5 bases lay between the germline ends. As DNA, the CDR3 is TGTGCCAGCAGCTTGTACACCACCGGGGAGCTGTTTTTT. Amino acids: CASSLYTTGELFF.

CDR3 region: CASSLDRGNQPQHF. The CDR3 bases are TGTGCCAGCAGTTTGGACAGGGGTAATCAGCCCCAGCATTTT. The V call is TRBV6-5, the J call TRBJ1-5; 9 bases fit TRBD1. The germline CDR1 and CDR2 sequences are MNHEY and SVGAGI. CDR3 length: 14 residues. The ends lost 4 bases at V and 4 bases at J; junction bases unmatched: 2.

In DNA form, the CDR3 reads TGTGCCAGCAGCTTGGCGGCTCGACGCGGTAGCACAGATACGCAGTATTTT. Translated, it gives CASSLAARRGSTDTQYF. The chain employs TRBV5-4 and TRBJ2-3, with D uncertain. Germline CDR1 reads SGHNT; CDR2 reads YYREEE (reference sequence). This CDR3 has 17 amino acids. The V end lost 0 bases, the J end lost 0 bases, and 14 bases lay between the germline ends.

The chain employs TRBV6-2 or TRBV6-3 and TRBJ2-2, with 9 nucleotides matching TRBD2. The trim removed 6 bases at V and 6 bases at J, leaving 14 bases unmatched. The length of the CDR3 is 17 residues. Germline lookup yields CDR1 MNHEY and CDR2 SVGEGT. The DNA for the CDR3 is TGTGCCAGCAGCCATGGGGGAGCGGGGGGAAGACCCGGGGAGCTGTTTTTT. Amino acid sequence: CASSHGGAGGRPGELFF.

The chain's CDR3 is CASSLVGDNGKNIQYF. The CDR3 coding sequence is TGCGCCAGCAGCTTGGTAGGGGATAACGGTAAAAACATTCAGTACTTC. V is TRBV5-1 and J is TRBJ2-4; the D gene is possibly TRBD1 (5 bases). Trimming removed 0 bases from V and 4 bases from J, with 14 bases in between. This CDR3 spans 16 amino acids. Per the germline V gene, CDR1 is SGHRS and CDR2 is YFSETQ.

This clone appeared a single time. V usage is TRBV2 and J usage is TRBJ1-2; maybe TRBD1 (6 bases). Trimming left V 11 bases short and J 8 bases short, with 18 bases between. CDR1 SNHLY and CDR2 FYNNEI come from the germline V gene. The CDR3 is 12 residues long. CDR3 sequence: CASEGGLVGYTF. CDR3 sequence (DNA): TGTGCCTCCGAGGGGGGGCTCGTAGGCTACACCTTC.

The rearrangement joins TRBV5-1 to TRBJ2-2; 9 positions match TRBD1. Germline assignment: CDR1 SGHRS and CDR2 YFSETQ. The CDR3 runs 19 residues. Trimming removed 0 bases from V and 1 base from J; junction bases left unmatched: 10. The CDR3 nucleotides are TGCGCCAGCAGCTTGGTTAAGGGACCGGGACAGGGGAACACCGGGGAGCTGTTTTTT. Protein: CASSLVKGPGQGNTGELFF.

This clone was detected only once. The chain carries TRBV27 and TRBJ2-3, with 10 bases identical to TRBD2. Germline values: CDR1 MNHEY, CDR2 SMNVEV (reference sequence). The V segment lost 6 bases and the J segment 3 bases; nucleotides outside the gene matches: 9. CDR3 size: 16 residues. DNA for the CDR3: TGTGCCAGCAGCCCCAGCACTAGCGGGGTGACAGATACGCAGTATTTT. It specifies CASSPSTSGVTDTQYF.

The chain links TRBV6-1 to TRBJ2-7; tentative D call: TRBD1 (5 bases). The V end lost 3 bases, the J end lost 3 bases, and 12 bases lay between the germline ends. This CDR3 region has 14 residues. Germline V gives CDR1 MNHNS, CDR2 SASEGT. The DNA of the CDR3 is TGTGCCAGCAGTGACAGGGCGTGGGGCTACGAGCAGTACTTC. This encodes CASSDRAWGYEQYF.

The J gene is TRBJ2-2, the V gene TRBV3-1 (or the pseudogene TRBV3-2); D not resolved. Trimming cost V 0 bases and J 1 base, with 3 bases left between them. Germline CDR1 reads LGHDT; CDR2 reads YNNKEL (reference sequence). The CDR3 spans 14 residues. CDR3 bases: TGTGCCAGCAGCCAAGACTGGAACACCGGGGAGCTGTTTTTT. Protein sequence: CASSQDWNTGELFF.

The CDR3 reads CASSPPGLAGVETQYF. CDR3 coding DNA: TGTGCCAGCAGCCCCCCGGGACTAGCGGGAGTAGAGACCCAGTACTTC. The rearrangement uses TRBV7-2 and TRBJ2-5, with 14 bases fitting TRBD2. Trimming removed 5 bases from V and 4 bases from J; junction bases left unmatched: 6. Germline V CDR1 and CDR2: SGHTA, FQGNSA. The CDR3 consists of 16 residues.

This chain joins TRBV28 and TRBJ1-1; D is possibly TRBD1 (5 bases). The length of the CDR3 is 14 residues. Germline CDR1 and CDR2: MDHEN and SYDVKM. Trimming left V 6 bases short and J 6 bases short, with 17 bases between. This CDR3 is CASSLRGKSAEAFF. For the CDR3, the DNA is TGTGCCAGCAGCTTGCGGGGGAAAAGCGCTGAAGCTTTCTTT.

The chain recombines TRBV4-2 with TRBJ2-1; 12 bases map to TRBD2. This CDR3 is 17 amino acids long. The trim removed 1 base at V and 8 bases at J, leaving 9 bases unmatched. Germline CDR1 is LGHNA and CDR2 is YNFKEQ. CDR3 in amino acids: CASSQVGELAGGYEQFF. In nucleotides, the CDR3 is TGTGCCAGCAGCCAAGTGGGCGAACTAGCGGGAGGATATGAGCAGTTCTTC.

The chain recombines TRBV3-1 (or the pseudogene TRBV3-2) with TRBJ2-1; D perhaps matches TRBD2 (5 bases). The CDR3 consists of 16 residues. The germline V gene has CDR1 LGHDT and CDR2 YNNKEL (reference sequence). The V gene lost 0 bases and the J gene lost 4 bases, with 13 bases spanning the gap. CDR3 region: CASSQEKAEVYNEQFF. Written as DNA, the CDR3 is TGTGCCAGCAGCCAAGAGAAAGCGGAGGTTTACAATGAGCAGTTCTTC.

The chain links TRBV7-9 to TRBJ2-7; 8 positions match TRBD1. CDR1 and CDR2 (germline): SEHNR, FQNEAQ (reference sequence). Trimming took 5 bases from V and 6 from J; bases not matched to a gene: 9. The CDR3 length is 14 residues. CDR3 nucleotides: TGTGCCAGCAGCGCGGGACAGGTCTTACGCGAGCAGTACTTC. It yields the protein CASSAGQVLREQYF.

V is TRBV30 and J is TRBJ2-3; 11 bases agree with TRBD2. The V gene's germline CDR1 is GTSNPN and CDR2 SVGIG (reference sequence). This CDR3 is 17 amino acids long. The trim removed 0 bases at V and 4 bases at J, leaving 9 bases unmatched. CDR3 sequence: CAWSVQGLAGYADTQYF. CDR3 coding DNA: TGTGCCTGGAGTGTACAAGGACTAGCGGGTTATGCAGATACGCAGTATTTT.

The V gene is TRBV2, the J gene TRBJ2-7; possibly TRBD2 for D (5 bases). V was clipped by 8 bases and J by 6 bases, with 17 bases between them. The CDR3 consists of 13 residues. Germline values: CDR1 SNHLY, CDR2 FYNNEI. CDR3 nucleotides: TGTGCCAGCGGAGCGGTGGCTCGGGGCGAGCAGTACTTC. As protein: CASGAVARGEQYF.